A single T cell receptor (beta chain) is shown here with its context. No antigen is known for it. The same CDR3 can be traced to other DNA sequences in this sample. These data come from a study of cytomegalovirus exposure and HLA in healthy donors. About the study: An analysis done earlier identified some 120 million unique TCR beta sequences from around 180 million T cells. Study-wide results and limits: Researchers counted roughly 150 TCR beta chains as cytomegalovirus-associated. It was confirmed in vitro that a few of the CMV-associated chains were specific for CMV antigens. With DRB1 most and HLA-C fewest, TCR association rates differed between HLA loci in a later analysis.

The CDR3 runs to 13 residues. Per germline, CDR1 MNHNS and CDR2 SASEGT. Trimming stripped 4 bases from V and 2 bases from J, with 8 bases between. A multiplex PCR was run with 60 Vbeta primers and 13 Jbeta primers. Sequenced by immunoSEQ multiplex PCR; TCRdb stores in-frame clones only, minus some. This table has 150,000 to 200,000 clones, roughly 80% appearing once. The chain has TRBV6-1 and TRBJ1-1; no firm D call. The clonotype was recovered from a female donor in good health and CMV-seronegative. Sequencing was done on a sample of PBMCs. The CDR3 is CASSVRGNTEAFF. In nucleotides, the CDR3 is TGTGCCAGCAGTGTCCGCGGCAACACTGAAGCTTTCTTT.